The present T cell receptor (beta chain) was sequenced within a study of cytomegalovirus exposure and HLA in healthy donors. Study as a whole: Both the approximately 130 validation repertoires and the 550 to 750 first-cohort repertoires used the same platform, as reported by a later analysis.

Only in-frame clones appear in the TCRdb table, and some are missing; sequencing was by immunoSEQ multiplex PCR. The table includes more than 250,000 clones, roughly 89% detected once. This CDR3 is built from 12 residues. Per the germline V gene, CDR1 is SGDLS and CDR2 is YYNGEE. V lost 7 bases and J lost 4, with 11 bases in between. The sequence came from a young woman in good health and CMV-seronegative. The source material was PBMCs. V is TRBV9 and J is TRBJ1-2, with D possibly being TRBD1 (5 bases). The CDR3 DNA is TGTGCCAGCGGGGGGGTTGGCTATGGCTACACCTTC. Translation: CASGGVGYGYTF.